This is a list of T cell receptor beta chains from one sample in a study of T cells in Graves' hyperthyroidism and ophthalmopathy. TCRdb itself ran the multiplex PCR reads through MiXCR, one entry per CDR3 protein. The repertoire consists of fewer than 650,000 distinct CDR3 sequences, with approximately 15% occurring once and the leading ten covering approximately 4.3%. Sequencing was performed on blood. The receptors were sampled from a woman aged 35 to 49 with Graves' ophthalmopathy. CDR3s include the opening cysteine and the closing phenylalanine or tryptophan. D genes are given only for firm matches. The listing skips clone size in some rows; elsewhere it reads once, few, many or a size class.

V	size	J	D	CDR3	DNA
TRBV19	many	TRBJ1-1	-	CASSVQASNTEAFF	TGTGCCAGTAGCGTCCAGGCCTCGAACACTGAAGCTTTCTTT
TRBV10-3	-	TRBJ1-2	-	CAISEWQVGSNYGYTF	TGTGCCATCAGTGAATGGCAGGTCGGATCTAACTATGGCTACACCTTC
TRBV30	-	TRBJ2-7	TRBD2	CAWSVGVAGSYEQYF	TGTGCCTGGAGTGTTGGGGTAGCGGGGTCCTACGAGCAGTACTTC
TRBV6-5	many	TRBJ2-7	-	CASSYSAGFSYEQYF	TGTGCCAGCAGTTACTCGGCGGGTTTCTCCTACGAGCAGTACTTC
TRBV27	few	TRBJ2-7	-	CASRRGPLLSEQYF	TGTGCCAGCAGGAGGGGACCACTTTTATCCGAGCAGTACTTC
TRBV3-1	-	TRBJ1-2	TRBD1	CASSQADRGTGGYTF	TGTGCCAGCAGCCAAGCTGACAGGGGAACTGGTGGCTACACCTTC
TRBV6-5	-	TRBJ2-2	-	CANRSGELFF	TGTGCCAACAGGTCCGGGGAGCTGTTTTTT
TRBV7-9	many	TRBJ1-5	-	CASSPQGGNQPQHF	TGTGCCAGCAGTCCCCAGGGTGGCAATCAGCCCCAGCATTTT
TRBV6-1	many	TRBJ1-5	-	CASSEDVGGQQPQHF	TGTGCCAGCAGTGAGGACGTAGGGGGGCAGCAGCCCCAGCATTTT
TRBV7-2	many	TRBJ1-5	-	CASSLLDGAQPQHF	TGTGCCAGCAGCTTACTTGACGGAGCTCAGCCCCAGCATTTT
TRBV20-1	many	TRBJ2-7	TRBD1	CSASGPGGGEQYF	TGCAGTGCTAGTGGGCCAGGGGGCGGCGAGCAGTACTTC
TRBV2	-	TRBJ2-2	TRBD2	CASRKMGLAGVNGELFF	TGTGCCAGCAGGAAAATGGGACTAGCGGGAGTGAACGGGGAGCTGTTTTTT
TRBV6-1	-	TRBJ1-2	-	CATPFEFLYGYTF	TGTGCCACCCCTTTTGAGTTCCTCTATGGCTACACCTTC
TRBV4-2	once	TRBJ1-2	-	CASSLNQGKGSYGYTF	TGTGCCAGCAGCCTAAACCAGGGGAAGGGGAGCTATGGCTACACCTTC
TRBV6-2/TRBV6-3	many	TRBJ1-5	TRBD1	CASRIAGGVNQPQHF	TGTGCCAGCAGAATAGCAGGGGGGGTCAATCAGCCCCAGCATTTT
TRBV30	-	TRBJ1-5	-	CAWSVEMGGQPQHF	TGTGCCTGGAGTGTAGAGATGGGGGGTCAGCCCCAGCATTTT
TRBV30	-	TRBJ2-7	TRBD1	CAWSGQGHEQYF	TGTGCCTGGAGTGGACAGGGCCACGAGCAGTACTTC
TRBV7-8	-	TRBJ1-2	-	CATAGVPSYGYTF	TGTGCCACCGCGGGGGTCCCCTCCTATGGCTACACCTTC
TRBV20-1	many	TRBJ2-5	-	CSARPGQVGTQYF	TGCAGTGCTAGACCAGGACAAGTCGGCACCCAGTACTTC
TRBV19	-	TRBJ1-5	-	CASSIGVLRDLNQPQHF	TGTGCCAGTAGTATAGGCGTCCTCCGGGACTTGAATCAGCCCCAGCATTTT
TRBV15	-	TRBJ1-1	TRBD1	CATSGRDRGTRFEAFF	TGTGCCACCAGCGGCCGGGACAGGGGGACAAGGTTTGAAGCTTTCTTT
TRBV7-6	many	TRBJ1-1	-	CASSLDSTVNTEAFF	TGTGCCAGCAGCTTAGACAGCACCGTGAACACTGAAGCTTTCTTT
TRBV15	many	TRBJ1-5	-	CATSRGGGSQPQHF	TGTGCCACCAGCAGAGGAGGCGGCTCCCAGCCCCAGCATTTT
TRBV6-2/TRBV6-3	-	TRBJ2-7	-	CASGSQRSSYEQYF	TGTGCCAGCGGAAGCCAGCGGAGCTCCTACGAGCAGTACTTC
TRBV14	many	TRBJ2-7	-	CASSQDAFYSYEQYF	TGTGCCAGCAGCCAAGATGCGTTTTACTCCTACGAGCAGTACTTC
TRBV4-2	many	TRBJ2-7	-	CASSQGQGGVEQYF	TGTGCCAGCAGCCAAGGGCAGGGTGGGGTCGAGCAGTACTTC
TRBV4-1	many	TRBJ2-7	-	CASSQYESSYEQYF	TGCGCCAGCAGCCAGTATGAGAGCTCCTACGAGCAGTACTTC
TRBV11-2	many	TRBJ2-4	-	CASSFGSLGDIQYF	TGTGCCAGCAGCTTCGGTTCCCTCGGGGACATTCAGTACTTC
TRBV11-3	many	TRBJ2-5	-	CASSYNWGETQYF	TGTGCCAGCAGCTATAACTGGGGAGAGACCCAGTACTTC
TRBV28	-	TRBJ1-1	TRBD1	CASSYRGGSEAFF	TGTGCCAGCAGTTACAGGGGCGGGAGTGAAGCTTTCTTT
TRBV29-1	many	TRBJ1-5	-	CSGGDSNQPQHF	TGCAGCGGGGGAGATAGCAATCAGCCCCAGCATTTT
TRBV19	-	TRBJ2-7	TRBD2	CASSWGGGGDHEQYF	TGTGCCAGTAGTTGGGGGGGTGGCGGGGACCACGAGCAGTACTTC
TRBV5-6	-	TRBJ2-7	TRBD1	CASSLAPGQGFNEQYF	TGCGCCAGCAGCTTGGCACCGGGACAGGGGTTCAACGAGCAGTACTTC
TRBV6-2/TRBV6-3	-	TRBJ2-7	TRBD2	CASKLLGGSYEQYF	TGTGCCAGCAAGTTACTGGGCGGGAGCTACGAGCAGTACTTC
TRBV2	many	TRBJ2-2	-	CASGVAGGELFF	TGTGCCAGCGGAGTAGCAGGGGGGGAGCTGTTTTTT
TRBV12-3/TRBV12-4	many	TRBJ1-1	-	CASSLGDALKTEAFF	TGTGCCAGCAGTTTAGGGGACGCCTTAAAAACTGAAGCTTTCTTT
TRBV20-1	-	TRBJ2-7	-	CSASTPQGRSLVPYEQYF	TGCAGTGCTAGTACCCCCCAGGGGCGATCGCTAGTCCCATACGAGCAGTACTTC